These 7 T cell receptor beta chains were all obtained from the same sample, sequenced in a study of Tregs in tolerant kidney transplant recipients. Related graft donors supplied nonmyeloablative bone marrow transplants, and mixed chimerism was transient. Profiling relied on immunoSEQ multiplex PCR, and the TCRdb table lists in-frame clones only, not all of them. The sample holds roughly 86,000 clones; approximately 94% are singletons and the top ten take more than 1.5%. Source: CD4+ T cells from blood (PBMCs), taken 12 months after the transplant. The source is a human patient who received a combined kidney and bone marrow transplant. Some T cells may be graft donor cells.

The V gene is TRBV6-1, the J gene TRBJ1-4; possibly TRBD1 for D (5 bases). Germline lookup yields CDR1 MNHNS and CDR2 SASEGT. There are 18 residues in the CDR3. The V end was cut by 0 bases, the J end by 8 bases, with 22 bases between. Written as DNA, the CDR3 is TGTGCCAGCAGTGAAGCGCGTTTTCTGGGGCAAACTTGGGAAAAACTGTTTTTT. Protein: CASSEARFLGQTWEKLFF.

The chain's CDR3 is CASSLRASGQETQYF. DNA for the CDR3: TGCGCCAGCAGCTTGAGGGCTAGCGGACAAGAGACCCAGTACTTC. The chain recombines TRBV5-1 with TRBJ2-5; TRBD2 matches 7 bases. The CDR3 totals 15 residues. V shed 1 base, J shed 2 bases, and the junction held 5 bases outside the gene matches. Germline V CDR1 and CDR2: SGHRS, YFSETQ.

V usage is TRBV6-5 and J usage is TRBJ2-3; tentatively, D is TRBD2 (5 bases). CDR3 length equals 15 residues. V shed 0 bases and J shed 6 bases, with 13 bases lying between them. Germline CDR1 is MNHEY and CDR2 is SVGAGI. The CDR3 loop is CASSYSYSDRDTQYF. CDR3 coding DNA: TGTGCCAGCAGTTACTCTTATAGCGATCGGGATACGCAGTATTTT.

This rearrangement joins TRBV5-1 to TRBJ1-2; 9 bases fit TRBD1. Trimming at V came to 4 bases and at J to 6 bases, leaving 7 bases not matched to a gene. The CDR3 is 14 residues long. CDR1 and CDR2 (germline): SGHRS, YFSETQ. CDR3 in DNA: TGCGCCAGCAGCGAAGCGGGACAGGGAGATGGCTACACCTTC. Protein product: CASSEAGQGDGYTF. Drawing the rest from reference TRBV5-1 and TRBJ1-2, the complete variable domain is KAGVTQTPRYLIKTRGQQVTLSCSPISGHRSVSWYQQTPGQGLQFLFEYFSETQRNKGNFPGRFSGRQFSNSRSEMNVSTLELGDSALYLCASSEAGQGDGYTFGSGTRLTVV.

This clone was found once. CDR3 nucleotide sequence: TGTGCCAGCAGTTTCTCGGGATTAGACACAGATACGCAGTATTTT. This codes for CASSFSGLDTDTQYF. The chain recombines TRBV28 with TRBJ2-3, with D tentatively TRBD2 (5 bases). The CDR3 is 15 residues long. Deletions cut 3 bases from V and 2 bases from J, with 12 bases between. Germline lookup yields CDR1 MDHEN and CDR2 SYDVKM.

This clone was detected only a few times. This chain joins TRBV9 and TRBJ2-4, with 8 bases aligning to TRBD2. The germline V gene encodes CDR1 SGDLS and CDR2 YYNGEE. Trimming removed 4 bases from V and 9 bases from J; junction bases left unmatched: 12. The CDR3 is 15 amino acids. The CDR3 DNA is TGTGCCAGCAGCCCTCCGGGGGGGCCTTTCAGCATTCAGTACTTC. It specifies CASSPPGGPFSIQYF.

A word on this clone: The sample contains more than one DNA sequence encoding this CDR3. This rearrangement joins TRBV27 to TRBJ1-6, with D perhaps matching TRBD1 (6 bases). CDR3 length: 13 residues. From germline, CDR1 is MNHEY and CDR2 SMNVEV (reference sequence). V lost 6 bases, J lost 8 bases, and 11 bases lay in between. The CDR3 nucleotides read TGTGCCAGCAGCCAGGGGTTATATTCACCCCTCCACTTT. It encodes CASSQGLYSPLHF.